Each of the 21 T cell receptor beta chains below was sequenced from the same sample in a study of T cells in Graves' hyperthyroidism and ophthalmopathy. From RNA transcripts, TCR beta CDR3 regions were amplified. Initially, a first-round RT-PCR of the TCR CDR3 employed the HTBI primer set. TCRdb re-called the multiplex PCR reads with MiXCR, one entry per CDR3 protein. Among 400,000 to 500,000 distinct CDR3 sequences listed, around 14% were seen once. Sequenced input: blood. These receptors were collected from a woman under 30 with Graves' hyperthyroidism.

This clonotype was counted ten times or more. The chain couples TRBV18 to TRBJ2-6, with no clear D. The V gene's germline CDR1 is KGHSH and CDR2 LQKENI. This CDR3 region has 15 residues. V was cut by 8 bases and J by 1 base, with 12 bases left in between. In DNA form, the CDR3 reads TGTGCCAGCAGGGTCTTACCTTCTGGGGCCAACGTCCTGACTTTC. Translation gives CASRVLPSGANVLTF.

The sample holds many counts of this clonotype. This chain connects TRBV5-8 to TRBJ2-3; 9 nucleotides agree with TRBD2. In germline, CDR1 is SGHTS, CDR2 YDEGEE. The J segment lost 3 bases and the V segment lost 8 bases, leaving 10 bases of the junction unmatched. CDR3 length equals 15 residues. CDR3 bases: TGTGCCAGGGGCGGACCGACTAGCGGTACAGATACGCAGTATTTT. It yields the protein CARGGPTSGTDTQYF.

This clonotype was seen a few times. The V and J genes are TRBV7-9 and TRBJ1-2; no clear D. CDR1 is SEHNR and CDR2 is FQNEAQ in the germline V gene (reference sequence). This CDR3 is 14 amino acids long. The V end was cut by 5 bases, the J end by 4 bases, with 14 bases between. CDR3 region: CASSPALGSYGYTF. CDR3 bases: TGTGCCAGCAGCCCAGCGTTGGGGAGCTATGGCTACACCTTC.

This clonotype was seen ten or more times. The CDR3 region has the DNA TGTGCCACCAGTGATCCTCGGGGGTCCGGGGAGACCCAGTACTTC. Its protein is CATSDPRGSGETQYF. V usage is TRBV24-1 and J usage is TRBJ2-5; D is possibly TRBD2 (6 bases). CDR3 size: 15 residues. Germline loops: CDR1 KGHDR, CDR2 SFDVKD. The V gene lost 3 bases and the J gene lost 5 bases, with 15 bases spanning the gap.

This chain joins TRBV11-2 and TRBJ1-2, with D possibly matching TRBD1 (6 bases). Trimming left V 5 bases short and J 4 bases short, with 17 bases between. The CDR3 has 15 residues. The germline V gene encodes CDR1 SGHAT and CDR2 FQNNGV. CDR3 DNA: TGTGCCAGCAGCAACTGGAAACAGGGATTCTATGGCTACACCTTC. This gives the protein CASSNWKQGFYGYTF. Full variable domain (rest looked up from reference TRBV11-2 and TRBJ1-2): EAGVAQSPRYKIIEKRQSVAFWCNPISGHATLYWYQQILGQGPKLLIQFQNNGVVDDSQLPKDRFSAERLKGVDSTLKIQPAKLEDSAVYLCASSNWKQGFYGYTFGSGTRLTVV.

For the CDR3, the DNA is TGTGCCAGCAGCCAAGCGGGTAGTAGCTCCTACGAGCAGTACTTC. This encodes CASSQAGSSSYEQYF. This chain uses TRBV14 with TRBJ2-7; no clear D. Germline-derived CDR1 and CDR2 are SGHDN and FVKESK. V was clipped by 1 base and J by 0 bases, with 10 bases between them. The CDR3 has 15 amino acids. The complete variable domain, with remaining parts taken from reference TRBV14 and TRBJ2-7, reads EAGVTQFPSHSVIEKGQTVTLRCDPISGHDNLYWYRRVMGKEIKFLLHFVKESKQDESGMPNNRFLAERTGGTYSTLKVQPAELEDSGVYFCASSQAGSSSYEQYFGPGTRLTVT.

This clonotype was counted between two and nine times. The rearrangement uses TRBV15 and TRBJ2-5, with D tentatively TRBD2 (5 bases). From germline, CDR1 is LNHNV and CDR2 YYDKDF (reference sequence). V lost 3 bases, J lost 3 bases, and 8 bases lay in between. The CDR3 consists of 13 residues. The CDR3 sequence: CATSRDGKETQYF. In DNA form, the CDR3 reads TGTGCCACCAGCAGGGACGGGAAAGAGACCCAGTACTTC.

This clonotype was seen only a few times. The V and J genes are TRBV3-1 and TRBJ2-1; D possibly uses TRBD1 or TRBD2 (5 bases each). The germline V and J ends were trimmed by 4 bases and 3 bases, with 16 bases remaining between them. The CDR3 contains 16 residues. Germline CDR1 reads LGHDT; CDR2 reads YNNKEL (reference sequence). The CDR3 spells CASSPRDRRSYNEQFF. In nucleotides, the CDR3 is TGTGCCAGCAGCCCCCGGGACCGCCGGAGCTACAATGAGCAGTTCTTC.

The chain carries TRBV12-3 or TRBV12-4 and TRBJ2-7; 7 bases agree with TRBD2. This CDR3 is 15 amino acids long. The trim removed 3 bases at V and 6 bases at J, leaving 11 bases unmatched. CDR3 loop: CASSLGGAGVSEQYF. As DNA, the CDR3 is TGTGCCAGCAGTTTGGGTGGGGCGGGAGTGAGCGAGCAGTACTTC.

This clonotype appeared many times. The genes are TRBV6-1 and TRBJ1-2; 8 bases match TRBD1. V shed 5 bases, J shed 8 bases, and the junction held 19 bases outside the gene matches. CDR1 and CDR2 from the germline V gene are MNHNS and SASEGT. The CDR3 runs to 17 residues. The CDR3 DNA is TGTGCCAGCAGTTACCCCACCGGGACAGGCCAGAAGGGAGGCTACACCTTC. Its protein is CASSYPTGTGQKGGYTF.

A few counts support this clonotype. The chain carries TRBV9 and TRBJ2-4; D tentatively reads TRBD1 or TRBD2 (5 bases each). Trimming left V 5 bases short and J 0 bases short, with 12 bases between. Germline CDR1 reads SGDLS; CDR2 reads YYNGEE. This CDR3 contains 15 residues. The CDR3 nucleotides read TGTGCCAGCAGTTTTTTGGGGGTAGCCAAAAACATTCAGTACTTC. Its protein product is CASSFLGVAKNIQYF.

The chain combines TRBV6-1 with TRBJ2-1; TRBD2 matches at 12 bases. This CDR3 has 15 residues. Germline loops: CDR1 MNHNS, CDR2 SASEGT. V was clipped by 4 bases and J by 7 bases; unmatched bases: 5. DNA of the CDR3: TGTGCCAGCAGTGGACTAGCGGGAGTTAAGAATGAGCAGTTCTTC. It specifies CASSGLAGVKNEQFF.

A remark on this clonotype: This sequence may be a read error, since a much larger clone differs from it by one base. The chain is built from TRBV29-1 and TRBJ1-4; D gene ambiguous. The CDR3 loop spans 13 amino acids. The V end lost 5 bases, the J end lost 0 bases, and 7 bases lay between the germline ends. Germline V gene sequence: CDR1 SQVTM, CDR2 ANQGSEA. CDR3 sequence reads: CSVSLPTNEKLFF. CDR3 coding DNA: TGCAGCGTTTCACTGCCAACTAATGAAAAACTGTTTTTT.

This chain joins TRBV6-2 or TRBV6-3 and TRBJ2-7; a weak D match, TRBD2 (7 bases). V was shortened by 0 bases and J by 5 bases, with 14 bases between the two germline ends. In germline, CDR1 is MNHEY, CDR2 SVGEGT. CDR3 length equals 15 residues. The CDR3 loop is CASSYSGTRGDEQYF. CDR3 nucleotide sequence: TGTGCCAGCAGTTACTCCGGGACACGGGGGGACGAGCAGTACTTC.

In its sample, this clonotype was seen a few times. The J gene is TRBJ2-5, the V gene TRBV5-1; D not certain. The CDR3 runs to 14 residues. Germline V gene lookup returns CDR1 SGHRS and CDR2 YFSETQ. V was trimmed by 3 bases and J by 5 bases, leaving 14 bases between them. CDR3 region: CASSSPTELETQYF. The CDR3 DNA sequence: TGCGCCAGCAGCTCACCCACCGAGTTGGAGACCCAGTACTTC.

This clonotype came up many times. This chain links TRBV6-1 with TRBJ2-5; D not certain. CDR1 and CDR2 from the germline V gene are MNHNS and SASEGT. CDR3 length: 15 amino acids. The V end was cut by 7 bases, the J end by 2 bases, with 17 bases between. The CDR3 loop is CASTGAPPQQETQYF. CDR3 sequence (DNA): TGTGCCAGCACCGGTGCACCACCACAACAAGAGACCCAGTACTTC.

This clonotype was seen many times. The rearrangement joins TRBV27 to TRBJ2-1, with D tentatively TRBD1 or TRBD2 (5 bases each). Germline CDR1 and CDR2: MNHEY and SMNVEV (reference sequence). The V end lost 1 base, the J end lost 5 bases, and 18 bases lay between the germline ends. The CDR3 has 17 amino acids. This CDR3 reads CASSLYVGAGWDNEQFF. In DNA, the CDR3 is TGTGCCAGCAGTTTATACGTCGGGGCAGGTTGGGACAATGAGCAGTTCTTC.

This clonotype was counted many times. V is TRBV27 and J is TRBJ2-5; 14 bases map to TRBD2. The CDR3 length is 19 residues. V gave up 0 bases and J gave up 4 bases; unmatched junction bases: 10. Per the germline V gene, CDR1 is MNHEY and CDR2 is SMNVEV (reference sequence). In DNA form, the CDR3 reads TGTGCCAGCAGTTTATCCCGACTAGCGGGAGGGCCTAAGGCAGAGACCCAGTACTTC. As protein: CASSLSRLAGGPKAETQYF.

A word on this clonotype: A much larger clonotype is one base distant, so this may be a read error. The rearrangement links TRBV3-1 to TRBJ1-1, with unresolved D. Germline V gives CDR1 LGHDT, CDR2 YNNKEL (reference sequence). The CDR3 runs to 14 residues. The CDR3 protein is CGSSQGWGSFEAFF. The CDR3 nucleotides read TGTGGCAGCAGCCAAGGATGGGGTTCTTTTGAAGCTTTCTTT.

Details on this clonotype: One base away lies a much larger clone, so this may be a sequencing read error. V is TRBV11-2 and J is TRBJ2-1; 8 bases agree with TRBD1. Germline V gene sequence: CDR1 SGHAT, CDR2 FQNNGV. The CDR3 has 13 residues. This CDR3 is CASSGTGYNEHFF. The CDR3 nucleotides read TGTGCCAGCAGTGGGACAGGCTACAATGAGCACTTCTTC.

CDR3 sequence: CASSYEVADEQFF. CDR3 coding DNA: TGTGCCAGCAGTTACGAGGTGGCTGATGAGCAGTTCTTC. The rearrangement joins TRBV6-5 to TRBJ2-1; D not resolved. Deletions cut 2 bases from V and 8 bases from J, with 10 bases between. Germline lookup yields CDR1 MNHEY and CDR2 SVGAGI. The CDR3 is 13 residues long.